Listed here are 19 T cell receptor beta chains from one sample, sequenced in a study of cytomegalovirus exposure and HLA in healthy donors. 13 Jbeta primers and 60 Vbeta primers were used for the PCR. Profiled with immunoSEQ multiplex PCR; TCRdb holds only in-frame clones, not every one. The sample consists of 200,000 to 250,000 clones, around 76% of them appearing once. Sequenced: PBMCs. Receptors were obtained from a man younger than 35 in good health and CMV-seronegative.

In this sample, this clone turned up a few times. This rearrangement joins TRBV2 to TRBJ2-7; D ambiguous. Germline V lookup: CDR1 SNHLY, CDR2 FYNNEI. The CDR3 totals 13 residues. V lost 6 bases and J 4 bases, leaving 13 bases between the germline ends. CDR3 sequence: CASSPNREYEQYF. The CDR3 DNA sequence: TGTGCCAGCAGCCCCAACCGAGAGTACGAGCAGTACTTC.

V is TRBV5-4 and J is TRBJ2-3, with D perhaps matching TRBD2 (6 bases). Germline values: CDR1 SGHNT, CDR2 YYREEE (reference sequence). V gave up 0 bases and J gave up 0 bases, with 14 bases separating them. CDR3 length: 17 amino acids. For the CDR3, the DNA is TGTGCCAGCAGCTTGGCCTTGGCGGGACCCAGCACAGATACGCAGTATTTT. The encoded protein is CASSLALAGPSTDTQYF.

This clone was found once. This chain connects TRBV5-1 to TRBJ1-1, with D tentatively TRBD1 (5 bases). The V end was cut by 0 bases, the J end by 3 bases, with 9 bases between. This CDR3 has 14 residues. Germline V gene sequence: CDR1 SGHRS, CDR2 YFSETQ. The CDR3: CASSLEQDYTEAFF. The CDR3 region has the DNA TGCGCCAGCAGCTTGGAACAGGATTACACTGAAGCTTTCTTT. Using reference TRBV5-1 and TRBJ1-1 for the parts outside the CDR3, the full variable domain is KAGVTQTPRYLIKTRGQQVTLSCSPISGHRSVSWYQQTPGQGLQFLFEYFSETQRNKGNFPGRFSGRQFSNSRSEMNVSTLELGDSALYLCASSLEQDYTEAFFGQGTRLTVV.

The rearrangement links TRBV5-1 to TRBJ1-2; 7 nucleotides agree with TRBD1. V shed 4 bases and J 0 bases; nucleotides not matched to a gene: 6. The CDR3 sequence is 15 residues long. Per the germline V gene, CDR1 is SGHRS and CDR2 is YFSETQ. The CDR3 loop reads CASSPGDRPNYGYTF. CDR3 bases: TGCGCCAGCAGCCCCGGGGACAGACCTAACTATGGCTACACCTTC.

The V gene is TRBV5-1, the J gene TRBJ2-1, with 8 nucleotides matching TRBD2. Germline V gene sequence: CDR1 SGHRS, CDR2 YFSETQ. V was pared by 7 bases and J by 2 bases, with 17 bases of the junction left unmatched. The CDR3 runs 18 residues. The CDR3 loop reads CASRPEISGTPPYNEQFF. The CDR3 DNA follows: TGCGCCAGCCGACCGGAGATTAGCGGGACTCCGCCCTACAATGAGCAGTTCTTC.

This rearrangement joins TRBV19 to TRBJ2-7; no clear D gene. Per germline, CDR1 LNHDA and CDR2 SQIVND (reference sequence). The CDR3 consists of 16 residues. Between the trimmed V and J ends, which lost 2 bases and 4 bases, there was a span of 18 bases. The CDR3 DNA reads TGTGCCAGTAGTATAACGCCTTCTACCTCCTATTACGAGCAGTACTTC. It encodes CASSITPSTSYYEQYF.

The V call is TRBV6-1, the J call TRBJ1-5; no definite D call. This CDR3 comprises 12 residues. Trimming took off 0 bases at V and 9 bases at J, with 6 bases between the two ends. The germline V gene encodes CDR1 MNHNS and CDR2 SASEGT. In nucleotides, the CDR3 is TGTGCCAGCAGTGAAGCGCTCAGGCCCCAGCATTTT. Translation gives CASSEALRPQHF.

This clone was counted between two and nine times. J is TRBJ1-1 and V is TRBV10-3, with no clear D. This CDR3 is 13 amino acids long. V lost 2 bases and J lost 5, with 9 bases in between. Germline lookup yields CDR1 ENHRY and CDR2 SYGVKD. The DNA for the CDR3 is TGTGCCATCAGTGAGGGGAGGGCTACTGAAGCTTTCTTT. It specifies CAISEGRATEAFF.

A remark on this clone: Other nucleotide sequences in the sample specify the same CDR3. V usage is TRBV5-1 and J usage is TRBJ2-3; 9 bases agree with TRBD2. CDR1 is SGHRS, CDR2 YFSETQ, per germline. V was pared by 0 bases and J by 3 bases, with 2 bases of the junction left unmatched. The CDR3 extends over 15 amino acids. The CDR3 nucleotides are TGCGCCAGCAGCTTGGGCCTAGCGGGGACAGATACGCAGTATTTT. It translates to CASSLGLAGTDTQYF.

The sample holds a few counts of this clone. J is TRBJ2-1 and V is TRBV9; D is possibly TRBD2 (6 bases). The CDR3 extends over 15 amino acids. CDR1 and CDR2 from the germline V gene are SGDLS and YYNGEE. Trimming stripped 3 bases from V and 6 bases from J, with 16 bases between. As DNA, the CDR3 is TGTGCCAGCAGCGCCTCGGGACTCTTCATCAATGAGCAGTTCTTC. Its translation: CASSASGLFINEQFF.

V usage is TRBV5-1 and J usage is TRBJ2-7; 8 nucleotides align to TRBD2. The CDR3 spans 15 residues. V lost 2 bases, J lost 4 bases, and 8 bases stayed unmatched. Germline V CDR1 and CDR2: SGHRS, YFSETQ. The CDR3 nucleotides are TGCGCCAGCAGCTTCATCCCGGGAGGGGGTTACGAGCAGTACTTC. This gives the protein CASSFIPGGGYEQYF. The full variable domain, with the rest looked up from reference TRBV5-1 and TRBJ2-7, is KAGVTQTPRYLIKTRGQQVTLSCSPISGHRSVSWYQQTPGQGLQFLFEYFSETQRNKGNFPGRFSGRQFSNSRSEMNVSTLELGDSALYLCASSFIPGGGYEQYFGPGTRLTVT.

To note about this clone: Other DNA sequences of this sample code for an identical CDR3. The chain links TRBV30 to TRBJ1-5; D remains unclear. The CDR3 loop spans 13 amino acids. The germline V and J ends were trimmed by 0 bases and 5 bases, with 8 bases remaining between them. From germline, CDR1 is GTSNPN and CDR2 SVGIG (reference sequence). In nucleotides, the CDR3 is TGTGCCTGGAGTGTACGCGGGGATCAGCCCCAGCATTTT. It codes for CAWSVRGDQPQHF.

The chain carries TRBV7-9 and TRBJ1-2; TRBD1 is a possible D gene (5 bases). The germline V and J ends were trimmed by 4 bases and 8 bases, with 23 bases remaining between them. The CDR3 covers 16 residues. Germline CDR1 reads SEHNR; CDR2 reads FQNEAQ (reference sequence). Written as DNA, the CDR3 is TGTGCCAGCAGCTCGTTACGGGCACAGGAGAGTAGAGGCTACACCTTC. It is translated as CASSSLRAQESRGYTF.

This clone has more than one count but fewer than ten. This chain connects TRBV5-4 to TRBJ2-1; the D gene is possibly TRBD1 (5 bases). Germline loops: CDR1 SGHNT, CDR2 YYREEE (reference sequence). The CDR3 contains 13 residues. The germline V and J ends were trimmed by 4 bases and 2 bases, with 7 bases remaining between them. The CDR3 DNA reads TGTGCCAGCAGCCTGGACACCTACAATGAGCAGTTCTTC. It specifies CASSLDTYNEQFF. Full variable domain (outside the CDR3, taken from reference TRBV5-4 and TRBJ2-1): ETGVTQSPTHLIKTRGQQVTLRCSSQSGHNTVSWYQQALGQGPQFIFQYYREEENGRGNFPPRFSGLQFPNYSSELNVNALELDDSALYLCASSLDTYNEQFFGPGTRLTVL.

The chain carries TRBV2 and TRBJ1-5; TRBD1 might be the D (5 bases). This CDR3 is 17 amino acids long. CDR1 and CDR2 (germline): SNHLY, FYNNEI. Between the trimmed V and J ends, which lost 1 base and 2 bases, there was a span of 15 bases. DNA for the CDR3: TGTGCCAGCAGTGAAGGGGTATCAGGGTTCGGCAATCAGCCCCAGCATTTT. This translates into CASSEGVSGFGNQPQHF.

This clone was counted once. J is TRBJ2-7 and V is TRBV6-5; D not resolved. The CDR3 spans 14 residues. The V and J ends lost 5 bases and 2 bases respectively, with 13 bases between them. Looked up from germline, CDR1 is MNHEY and CDR2 is SVGAGI. The CDR3 loop reads CASSPQTVPYEQYF. The CDR3, as DNA: TGTGCCAGCAGTCCACAGACGGTCCCCTACGAGCAGTACTTC.

The chain employs TRBV18 and TRBJ2-1; 9 bases line up with TRBD2. Germline V gene data show CDR1 as KGHSH and CDR2 as LQKENI. Unmatched junction bases numbered 6, after V lost 2 bases and J lost 7 bases. The length of the CDR3 is 15 residues. DNA of the CDR3: TGTGCCAGCTCACCATTAGCGGGAGAGGGGAATGAGCAGTTCTTC. It is translated as CASSPLAGEGNEQFF.

The chain carries TRBV5-1 and TRBJ2-1; 9 bases fit TRBD1. CDR1 and CDR2 (germline): SGHRS, YFSETQ. With 2 bases clipped from V and 2 bases from J, the junction kept 2 bases outside the gene matches. The CDR3 runs 15 residues. The CDR3 DNA reads as TGCGCCAGCAGCTTCAGGACAGGGGCCTACAATGAGCAGTTCTTC. It encodes CASSFRTGAYNEQFF.

This clone was counted between two and nine times. The rearrangement uses TRBV7-2 and TRBJ2-3; the match to TRBD2 covers 8 bases. The V and J ends lost 5 bases and 1 base, in that order; junction bases with no gene match: 11. CDR3 length: 17 residues. CDR1 is SGHTA and CDR2 is FQGNSA in the germline V gene. The CDR3 spells CASSLGGLAGRTDTQYF. CDR3 bases: TGTGCCAGCAGCCTGGGTGGGCTAGCGGGCCGCACAGATACGCAGTATTTT.